This T cell receptor (beta chain) was recovered during a study of T-cell reconstitution after alpha-beta-depleted transplantation in children. The sample holds a few counts of this clonotype. The antigen is unknown. It was with unique molecular identifiers that the TCRbeta library was prepared. TCRdb independently ran MiXCR on the PCR reads; one entry per CDR3 protein. This sample has roughly 790,000 distinct CDR3 sequences; roughly 15% occur once, and the top ten carry around 5.3%. Overall study results and limits: Reported findings indicate that, about two months after transplant, alpha-beta T cells came from several hundred expanded clones, which were derived from non-depleted graft cells. There were some patients whose high TCRbeta diversity at day 60 came from surviving recipient T cells and thymic progenitors. Hyperexpanded clones declined; after one year, newly produced T cells mostly supplied diversity.

CDR1 and CDR2 (germline): SGHVS, FQNEAQ. CDR3 size: 16 residues. Deletions cut 0 bases from V and 5 bases from J, with 14 bases between. The sequence derives from a male patient younger than 18 who had a stem cell transplant for acute lymphoblastic leukemia, so the T cells may come from the graft donor. This specimen was PBMCs, mostly from graft donor cells, taken 360 days after TCRalphabeta/CD19-depleted stem cell transplant. The J gene is TRBJ2-1, the V gene TRBV7-8; D remains ambiguous. The CDR3 region is CASSLAPALSNNEQFF. CDR3 coding DNA: TGTGCCAGCAGCTTAGCGCCAGCACTTTCTAACAATGAGCAGTTCTTC.